The following is a T cell receptor beta chain sequence with its context. The antigen is unknown. CDR3 length: 13 amino acids. Trimming left V 11 bases short and J 5 bases short, with 18 bases between. From germline, CDR1 is MDHEN and CDR2 SYDVKM. This record comes from a study of shared clonotypes between healthy human individuals. The overall study: Serving as donors were a couple of women and a few men, whose ages spanned 18 to 49. General study points: Richness estimates generally favored naive over memory subsets.

In the original processing: Because ImmunoSEQ provided only junction sequences with no quality scores, the filtering differed. Data came from immunoSEQ multiplex PCR; TCRdb stores just in-frame clones and leaves some out. V and J calls and clone size come straight from that table; D and trimming were deduced from the DNA. The sample contains about 2 million clones, 90% to 95% of which appear only once. The rearrangement links TRBV28 to TRBJ1-1; D is ambiguous. Source material: naive CD4+ T cells sorted from blood. Subset in this sample: CD45RA+ positively selected. This sequence was found in a man aged 18 to 29 in good health. The CDR3 DNA sequence: TGTGCCGCTATGACGAATGGAAAGACTGAAGCTTTCTTT. Its translation is CAAMTNGKTEAFF.